The next 30 T cell receptor beta chains were all read from a single sample in a study of blood T cell repertoires in COVID-19. Profiling relied on immunoSEQ multiplex PCR, and the TCRdb table lists in-frame clones only, not all of them. The data show about 200,000 clones, with about 86% seen just once and 0.7% to 0.95% held by the top ten. The specimen was peripheral blood. All receptors derive from a woman in her sixties or seventies with acute or convalescent COVID-19.

The chain is built from TRBV28 and TRBJ2-7; no clear D gene. Trimming took off 4 bases at V and 3 bases at J, with 16 bases between the two ends. Germline CDR1 and CDR2: MDHEN and SYDVKM. The CDR3 contains 15 residues. CDR3 sequence reads: CASSSSSAANYEQYF. The CDR3, as DNA: TGTGCCAGCAGTTCCAGCAGCGCTGCTAACTACGAGCAGTACTTC.

The V gene is TRBV19, the J gene TRBJ2-7, with TRBD2 as a possible D gene (6 bases). Germline CDR1 and CDR2: LNHDA and SQIVND (reference sequence). Trimming removed 5 bases at V and 3 bases at J, with 14 bases between. The CDR3 totals 14 residues. The CDR3, as DNA: TGTGCCAGTAGTTTCTCCGGGAGTAACTACGAGCAGTACTTC. This sequence encodes CASSFSGSNYEQYF.

This clone was seen more than once but under ten times. This chain uses TRBV2 with TRBJ2-7; 8 bases are a match to TRBD2. Germline loops: CDR1 SNHLY, CDR2 FYNNEI. The CDR3 runs to 15 residues. The V gene end was trimmed by 1 base and the J gene end by 1 base; junction bases not matched to a gene: 3. The CDR3, as DNA: TGTGCCAGCAGTGAAGAGCCTAGCGGGTCCTACGAGCAGTACTTC. Translating it yields CASSEEPSGSYEQYF. The whole variable domain, filled in from reference TRBV2 and TRBJ2-7, reads EPEVTQTPSHQVTQMGQEVILRCVPISNHLYFYWYRQILGQKVEFLVSFYNNEISEKSEIFDDQFSVERPDGSNFTLKIRSTKLEDSAMYFCASSEEPSGSYEQYFGPGTRLTVT.

For the CDR3, the DNA is TGTGCCAGCTCACCCGTACAGGACAACTCTGGAAACACCATATATTTT. This codes for CASSPVQDNSGNTIYF. The chain is built from TRBV18 and TRBJ1-3; tentative D call: TRBD1 (5 bases). This CDR3 comprises 16 residues. CDR1 and CDR2 (germline): KGHSH, LQKENI. The germline V and J ends were trimmed by 3 bases and 0 bases, with 12 bases remaining between them.

This clone appeared a single time. This chain links TRBV6-2 or TRBV6-3 with TRBJ1-6, with D unclear. V dropped 2 bases and J dropped 7 bases, with 9 bases sitting between them. Germline assignment: CDR1 MNHEY and CDR2 SVGEGT. This CDR3 comprises 14 residues. CDR3 DNA: TGTGCCAGCAGTTACGTGGGCAGAAATTCACCCCTCCACTTT. It codes for CASSYVGRNSPLHF.

The chain couples TRBV7-6 to TRBJ1-1; TRBD1 is a possible D gene (5 bases). This CDR3 region has 16 residues. Trimming pared 0 bases from V and 1 base from J, leaving 12 bases between. The V gene's germline CDR1 is SGHVS and CDR2 FNYEAQ. The CDR3 DNA reads TGTGCCAGCAGCTTAGCCGCAGGGTTGGGGAACACTGAAGCTTTCTTT. It specifies CASSLAAGLGNTEAFF. The variable domain in full, with the rest retrieved from reference TRBV7-6 and TRBJ1-1, is GAGVSQSPRYKVTKRGQDVALRCDPISGHVSLYWYRQALGQGPEFLTYFNYEAQQDKSGLPNDRFSAERPEGSISTLTIQRTEQRDSAMYRCASSLAAGLGNTEAFFGQGTRLTVV.

The rearrangement uses TRBV5-4 and TRBJ1-6; 7 nucleotides line up with TRBD1. V lost 5 bases to trimming and J lost 7 bases; unmatched junction nucleotides: 3. The CDR3 is 13 residues long. CDR1 is SGHNT, CDR2 YYREEE, per germline (reference sequence). The chain's CDR3 is CASRRQGNSPLHF. The DNA for the CDR3 is TGTGCCAGCAGGAGACAGGGAAATTCACCCCTCCACTTT. Filled out from reference TRBV5-4 and TRBJ1-6, the complete variable domain reads ETGVTQSPTHLIKTRGQQVTLRCSSQSGHNTVSWYQQALGQGPQFIFQYYREEENGRGNFPPRFSGLQFPNYSSELNVNALELDDSALYLCASRRQGNSPLHFGNGTRLTVT.

This sequence joins TRBV5-8 and TRBJ2-1; TRBD2 matches 9 bases. CDR1 SGHTS and CDR2 YDEGEE come from the germline V gene. The CDR3 length is 16 residues. V trimming: 0 bases; J trimming: 6 bases; junction bases outside the gene matches: 7. CDR3: CASSLDRGGVGNEQFF. The CDR3 nucleotides read TGTGCCAGCAGCTTGGATCGCGGGGGGGTAGGCAATGAGCAGTTCTTC.

The genes are TRBV18 and TRBJ1-3, with D maybe TRBD1 (5 bases). Germline V lookup: CDR1 KGHSH, CDR2 LQKENI. This CDR3 has 15 residues. V was shortened by 2 bases and J by 0 bases, with 8 bases between the two germline ends. DNA of the CDR3: TGTGCCAGCTCACCAGATCAGGGCTCTGGAAACACCATATATTTT. As protein: CASSPDQGSGNTIYF.

CDR3 DNA sequence: TGTGTCAGAAGCTCCCGACTAGCGGGGGGGCTCTACAATGAGCAGTTCTTC. Its translation is CVRSSRLAGGLYNEQFF. The V call is TRBV7-5, the J call TRBJ2-1; the DNA was not compared with TRBD2, the D call given in the table. TRBV7-5 is tagged as a pseudogene. The CDR3 is made up of 17 amino acids.

V and J are TRBV15 and TRBJ2-3; 7 positions match TRBD1. This CDR3 contains 15 residues. V dropped 1 base and J dropped 2; count of bases not matched to a gene: 3. Looked up from germline, CDR1 is LNHNV and CDR2 is YYDKDF (reference sequence). Here the CDR3 DNA reads TGTGCCACCAGCAGAGCGGACAGGTACACAGATACGCAGTATTTT. Translated, it gives CATSRADRYTDTQYF.

On this clone itself: This specimen includes other DNA sequences encoding the same CDR3. In DNA, the CDR3 is TGCGCCAGCAGCTCACAGGGCGGGAACACTGAAGCTTTCTTT. It specifies CASSSQGGNTEAFF. The chain couples TRBV5-1 to TRBJ1-1, with D maybe TRBD1 (6 bases). The CDR3 is 14 amino acids. Germline V gene lookup returns CDR1 SGHRS and CDR2 YFSETQ. V gave up 3 bases and J gave up 1 base, with 10 bases separating them.

The rearrangement joins TRBV2 to TRBJ1-2; possibly TRBD1 for D (5 bases). Germline loops: CDR1 SNHLY, CDR2 FYNNEI. The CDR3 has 13 amino acids. V was trimmed by 4 bases and J by 8 bases, leaving 14 bases between them. The CDR3 nucleotides read TGTGCCAGCAGTGTGGGGGGTAGCAGGGGCTACACCTTC. Residues: CASSVGGSRGYTF.

The sample holds one count of this clone. The genes are TRBV5-3 and TRBJ1-1; perhaps TRBD1 as D (6 bases). TRBV5-3 is assigned to the ORF class and has an uncertain function. The CDR3 spans 13 residues. V lost 2 bases and J 8 bases, leaving 13 bases between the germline ends. DNA of the CDR3: TGTGCCAGAAGCTTTAACAGGGACGGGGAAGCTTTCTTT. Its protein is CARSFNRDGEAFF.

The J gene is TRBJ1-4, the V gene TRBV7-3; 10 bases align to TRBD1. V trimming: 11 bases; J trimming: 5 bases; junction bases outside the gene matches: 20. In germline, CDR1 is SGHTA, CDR2 FQGTGA. CDR3 length: 18 residues. The CDR3 sequence: CAGQGRDRGARVNEKLFF. The CDR3 DNA reads as TGTGCCGGCCAGGGGCGGGACAGGGGCGCGAGGGTCAATGAAAAACTGTTTTTT. The entire variable domain, with the rest obtained from reference TRBV7-3 and TRBJ1-4, is as follows: GAGVSQTPSNKVTEKGKYVELRCDPISGHTALYWYRQSLGQGPEFLIYFQGTGAADDSGLPNDRFFAVRPEGSVSTLKIQRTERGDSAVYLCAGQGRDRGARVNEKLFFGSGTQLSVL.

This chain links TRBV24-1 with TRBJ2-1; 8 bases line up with TRBD2. V lost 3 bases, J lost 7 bases, and 7 bases stayed unmatched. This CDR3 has 15 amino acids. Germline V gene sequence: CDR1 KGHDR, CDR2 SFDVKD. The CDR3 sequence is CATSDAGGNTNEQFF. The CDR3 DNA is TGTGCCACCAGTGATGCGGGGGGAAATACGAATGAGCAGTTCTTC.

This clone was found a few times. This chain joins TRBV6-2 or TRBV6-3 and TRBJ1-1; the D gene is possibly TRBD1 (6 bases). In germline, CDR1 is MNHEY, CDR2 SVGEGT. V lost 6 bases, J lost 0 bases, and 17 bases lay in between. There are 16 residues in the CDR3. The CDR3 DNA follows: TGTGCCAGCAGCCCTGACAGGTCCCCGATGAACACTGAAGCTTTCTTT. Its translation: CASSPDRSPMNTEAFF.

This sequence joins TRBV5-1 and TRBJ2-3; D might be TRBD2 (6 bases). The V end lost 7 bases, the J end lost 2 bases, and 14 bases lay between the germline ends. The CDR3 loop spans 14 amino acids. CDR1 is SGHRS and CDR2 is YFSETQ in the germline V gene. In DNA form, the CDR3 reads TGCGCCAGCGCGGAGGGGACCCCCACAGATACGCAGTATTTT. Its translation: CASAEGTPTDTQYF. Using reference TRBV5-1 and TRBJ2-3 for the parts outside the CDR3, the full variable domain is KAGVTQTPRYLIKTRGQQVTLSCSPISGHRSVSWYQQTPGQGLQFLFEYFSETQRNKGNFPGRFSGRQFSNSRSEMNVSTLELGDSALYLCASAEGTPTDTQYFGPGTRLTVL.

The chain couples TRBV5-5 to TRBJ1-5; no firm D call. Trimming removed 1 base at V and 0 bases at J, with 5 bases between. The CDR3 loop spans 14 amino acids. Looked up from germline, CDR1 is SGHKS and CDR2 is YYEKEE (reference sequence). CDR3 sequence: CASSLTYSNQPQHF. For the CDR3, the DNA is TGTGCCAGCAGCTTGACCTATAGCAATCAGCCCCAGCATTTT.

V usage is TRBV5-1 and J usage is TRBJ2-2; 8 nucleotides align to TRBD1. CDR1 is SGHRS, CDR2 YFSETQ, per germline. The CDR3 runs to 15 residues. The V gene end was trimmed by 4 bases and the J gene end by 3 bases; junction bases not matched to a gene: 5. The CDR3 DNA reads TGCGCCAGCAGCCTGACAGGGGAGGACACCGGGGAGCTGTTTTTT. Translation gives CASSLTGEDTGELFF.

The V gene is TRBV27, the J gene TRBJ2-7; perhaps TRBD2 as D (5 bases). Between the trimmed V and J ends, which lost 2 bases and 7 bases, there was a span of 15 bases. Germline V gene lookup returns CDR1 MNHEY and CDR2 SMNVEV (reference sequence). CDR3 size: 14 residues. The CDR3 protein is CASSLEAGRREQYF. The CDR3 coding sequence is TGTGCCAGCAGTTTAGAGGCAGGAAGGAGGGAGCAGTACTTC.

The rearrangement uses TRBV9 and TRBJ2-1, with D tentatively TRBD1 (6 bases). The V gene's germline CDR1 is SGDLS and CDR2 YYNGEE. Trimming pared 3 bases from V and 7 bases from J, leaving 20 bases between. This CDR3 has 16 residues. The CDR3 is CASSAAGTKPQNEQFF. The CDR3 region has the DNA TGTGCCAGCAGCGCCGCCGGGACAAAGCCCCAGAATGAGCAGTTCTTC.

CDR3 in amino acids: CASSPIAYDTGELFF. The CDR3 coding sequence is TGTGCCAGCAGCCCCATTGCCTATGACACCGGGGAGCTGTTTTTT. The rearrangement uses TRBV27 and TRBJ2-2; no firm D call. The CDR3 is made up of 15 amino acids. V lost 6 bases and J lost 3, with 14 bases in between. In germline, CDR1 is MNHEY, CDR2 SMNVEV (reference sequence).

The rearrangement uses TRBV28 and TRBJ1-2; D is perhaps TRBD1 (6 bases). Trimming cost V 6 bases and J 7 bases, with 12 bases left between them. The germline V gene encodes CDR1 MDHEN and CDR2 SYDVKM. This CDR3 is 12 amino acids long. DNA of the CDR3: TGTGCCAGCAGCTTACAGGGTTTTGGCTACACCTTC. Translated, it gives CASSLQGFGYTF.

The chain employs TRBV6-1 and TRBJ1-2; possible D gene TRBD1, 6 bases. Per germline, CDR1 MNHNS and CDR2 SASEGT. V gave up 0 bases and J gave up 4 bases, with 24 bases separating them. The CDR3 has 19 amino acids. CDR3 loop: CASSEAVQGRYPFSYGYTF. The CDR3 DNA reads as TGTGCCAGCAGTGAAGCGGTTCAGGGGCGATACCCTTTTTCCTATGGCTACACCTTC.

The V and J genes are TRBV7-2 and TRBJ1-2, with D possibly being TRBD1 (5 bases). This CDR3 has 15 amino acids. Trimming left V 5 bases short and J 6 bases short, with 19 bases between. Germline CDR1 SGHTA, CDR2 FQGNSA. In nucleotides, the CDR3 is TGTGCCAGCAGCCAAGCCCTCGGGGGGGGGAATGGCTACACCTTC. This translates into CASSQALGGGNGYTF.

The chain joins TRBV27 to TRBJ1-6, with D perhaps TRBD1 (5 bases). V lost 4 bases to trimming and J lost 10 bases, with 14 bases between them. The CDR3 loop spans 14 amino acids. In germline, CDR1 is MNHEY, CDR2 SMNVEV (reference sequence). CDR3 amino acids: CASSSGREGSPLHF. In nucleotides, the CDR3 is TGTGCCAGCAGTTCAGGCAGGGAGGGATCACCCCTCCACTTT.

The chain couples TRBV27 to TRBJ2-1; 9 bases map to TRBD2. This CDR3 has 15 amino acids. Germline CDR1 is MNHEY and CDR2 is SMNVEV (reference sequence). The V and J ends lost 7 bases and 2 bases, in that order; junction bases with no gene match: 6. The CDR3 sequence: CASMSAGGTYNEQFF. DNA for the CDR3: TGTGCCAGCATGTCGGCGGGAGGGACCTACAATGAGCAGTTCTTC.

CDR3 amino acids: CASSSGSGDGNQPQHF. The DNA for the CDR3 is TGTGCCAGCAGTAGCGGATCCGGTGATGGCAATCAGCCCCAGCATTTT. This rearrangement joins TRBV6-6 to TRBJ1-5; no clear D gene. The V gene lost 5 bases and the J gene lost 2 bases, with 16 bases spanning the gap. The germline V gene encodes CDR1 MNHNY and CDR2 SVGAGI (reference sequence). CDR3 length equals 16 residues.

This chain uses TRBV28 with TRBJ2-1, with TRBD2 identical over 12 bases. After removal of 2 bases from V and 7 bases from J, the junction contained 6 bases not matched to a gene. This CDR3 has 16 residues. Germline V CDR1 and CDR2: MDHEN, SYDVKM. The CDR3 DNA sequence: TGTGCCAGCAGTTTAGTGACTAGCGGGAGTCTAAATGAGCAGTTCTTC. Amino acid sequence: CASSLVTSGSLNEQFF.